Listed here are 15 T cell receptor beta chains from one sample, sequenced in a study of PD-1 blockade in classical Hodgkin lymphoma. Assay used: immunoSEQ multiplex PCR; TCRdb lists only in-frame clones, some missing. The table includes about 64,000 clones, about 90% detected once. Time point given: cycle 4 day 1 (C4D1), after 6 weeks of nivolumab. The patients all showed relapse after autologous stem cell transplantation, while their brentuximab vedotin exposure varied. Material: peripheral blood mononuclear cells (PBMCs), obtained before the fourth cycle of nivolumab. The source of these receptors is a human donor with classical Hodgkin lymphoma.

This rearrangement joins TRBV5-1 to TRBJ1-6; no clear D gene. Germline values: CDR1 SGHRS, CDR2 YFSETQ. The V gene lost 1 base and the J gene lost 0 bases, with 5 bases spanning the gap. This CDR3 contains 15 residues. CDR3 nucleotide sequence: TGCGCCAGCAGCTTGACGAGCTCCTATAATTCACCCCTCCACTTT. Translating gives CASSLTSSYNSPLHF.

The rearrangement links TRBV7-9 to TRBJ2-7, with D perhaps assigned TRBD1 or TRBD2 (5 bases each). Trimming pared 3 bases from V and 6 bases from J, leaving 18 bases between. Germline CDR1 and CDR2: SEHNR and FQNEAQ (reference sequence). The CDR3 extends over 15 amino acids. CDR3 sequence: CASSFLPGPQGEQYF. The CDR3 DNA follows: TGTGCCAGCAGCTTTTTACCGGGACCCCAGGGCGAGCAGTACTTC.

The chain combines TRBV5-1 with TRBJ2-2, with TRBD2 matching 7 bases. The germline V gene encodes CDR1 SGHRS and CDR2 YFSETQ. V dropped 1 base and J dropped 1; count of bases not matched to a gene: 1. The CDR3 is made up of 15 amino acids. In nucleotides, the CDR3 is TGCGCCAGCAGCTTGACGGGGGGGAACACCGGGGAGCTGTTTTTT. Amino acid sequence: CASSLTGGNTGELFF. Full variable domain (remainder filled in from reference TRBV5-1 and TRBJ2-2): KAGVTQTPRYLIKTRGQQVTLSCSPISGHRSVSWYQQTPGQGLQFLFEYFSETQRNKGNFPGRFSGRQFSNSRSEMNVSTLELGDSALYLCASSLTGGNTGELFFGEGSRLTVL.

This clone occurred a few times. The chain links TRBV30 to TRBJ1-2; D is unresolved. V was trimmed by 0 bases and J by 5 bases, leaving 13 bases between them. The CDR3 covers 14 residues. Looked up from germline, CDR1 is GTSNPN and CDR2 is SVGIG (reference sequence). The DNA for the CDR3 is TGTGCCTGGAGTGTCGGTCTTCTTAGGTATGGCTACACCTTC. Amino acids: CAWSVGLLRYGYTF. Full variable domain (rest looked up from reference TRBV30 and TRBJ1-2): SQTIHQWPATLVQPVGSPLSLECTVEGTSNPNLYWYRQAAGRGLQLLFYSVGIGQISSEVPQNLSASRPQDRQFILSSKKLLLSDSGFYLCAWSVGLLRYGYTFGSGTRLTVV.

This clone is a singleton in its sample. The V and J genes are TRBV5-1 and TRBJ1-2; no clear D. The CDR3 has 12 residues. In germline, CDR1 is SGHRS, CDR2 YFSETQ. Between the trimmed V and J ends, which lost 9 bases and 8 bases, there was a span of 17 bases. The CDR3 region is CATSLGPNGYTF. The CDR3 bases are TGCGCCACCTCGCTTGGTCCTAACGGCTACACCTTC.

The chain has TRBV27 and TRBJ2-1; D remains ambiguous. V was pared by 7 bases and J by 1 base, with 5 bases between. Germline CDR1 is MNHEY and CDR2 is SMNVEV (reference sequence). The CDR3 loop spans 12 amino acids. Written as DNA, the CDR3 is TGTGCCAGCACCGGGTCCTACAATGAGCAGTTCTTC. It translates to CASTGSYNEQFF.

The chain combines TRBV30 with TRBJ2-7, with D perhaps matching TRBD1 or TRBD2 (5 bases each). The CDR3 contains 13 residues. V was clipped by 1 base and J by 6 bases, with 13 bases between them. Looked up from germline, CDR1 is GTSNPN and CDR2 is SVGIG (reference sequence). The CDR3 DNA follows: TGTGCCTGGAGTGCAAGGGGTCGGGGCGAGCAGTACTTC. This encodes CAWSARGRGEQYF. Full variable domain (outside the CDR3, taken from reference TRBV30 and TRBJ2-7): SQTIHQWPATLVQPVGSPLSLECTVEGTSNPNLYWYRQAAGRGLQLLFYSVGIGQISSEVPQNLSASRPQDRQFILSSKKLLLSDSGFYLCAWSARGRGEQYFGPGTRLTVT.

V gene TRBV7-9 combines with J gene TRBJ2-7, with a possible D match to TRBD2 (5 bases). Germline CDR1 reads SEHNR; CDR2 reads FQNEAQ (reference sequence). V was shortened by 5 bases and J by 0 bases, with 20 bases between the two germline ends. CDR3 size: 17 residues. The CDR3 DNA reads TGTGCCAGCAGCCCCTCGAGGGCAGTCCTTCTCTCCTACGAGCAGTACTTC. Translated, it gives CASSPSRAVLLSYEQYF.

The V and J genes are TRBV5-4 and TRBJ1-2, with a tentative D call TRBD1 (5 bases). V was pared by 4 bases and J by 7 bases, with 20 bases between. Germline loops: CDR1 SGHNT, CDR2 YYREEE (reference sequence). The CDR3 loop spans 15 amino acids. The CDR3, as DNA: TGTGCCAGCAGCCTAGGGACGGCCTATCTTAGTGGCTACACCTTC. Encoded protein: CASSLGTAYLSGYTF.

The rearrangement uses TRBV10-1 and TRBJ2-1; D is uncertain. Germline CDR1 and CDR2: WNHNN and SYGVQD (reference sequence). The CDR3 is 13 amino acids. Trimming removed 5 bases from V and 9 bases from J, with 14 bases in between. In nucleotides, the CDR3 is TGCGCCAGCAGTCCGAATATCGGTTCTGAGCAGTTCTTC. Encoded protein: CASSPNIGSEQFF.

V gene TRBV6-5 combines with J gene TRBJ1-1; D is perhaps TRBD1 (6 bases). Trimming shortened V by 4 bases and J by 4 bases, and 13 bases separated the two germline ends. The germline gives CDR1 MNHEY, CDR2 SVGAGI. CDR3 length: 14 amino acids. Here the CDR3 DNA reads TGTGCCAGCAGTTTAACAGGGAGGGGCACTGAAGCTTTCTTT. Translated, it gives CASSLTGRGTEAFF.

The chain joins TRBV9 to TRBJ2-3; no reliable D call. The CDR3 contains 15 residues. CDR1 and CDR2 (germline): SGDLS, YYNGEE. The germline V and J ends were trimmed by 0 bases and 2 bases, with 10 bases remaining between them. The CDR3 DNA is TGTGCCAGCAGCGTAGGGCTGGCTGTCACAGATACGCAGTATTTT. This encodes CASSVGLAVTDTQYF.

The V call is TRBV28, the J call TRBJ2-5, with 10 positions matching TRBD1. CDR3 length: 17 amino acids. Germline CDR1 reads MDHEN; CDR2 reads SYDVKM. V trimming: 6 bases; J trimming: 3 bases; junction bases outside the gene matches: 13. CDR3 loop: CASSPYSGTGVKETQYF. CDR3 coding DNA: TGTGCCAGCAGCCCGTACTCCGGGACAGGGGTGAAAGAGACCCAGTACTTC.

The CDR3 here is CASSLGSGGPVETQYF. The CDR3 nucleotides are TGTGCCAGCAGTTTGGGTAGCGGGGGCCCGGTGGAGACCCAGTACTTC. The J gene is TRBJ2-5, the V gene TRBV27; TRBD2 matches at 9 bases. With 3 bases clipped from V and 5 bases from J, the junction kept 10 bases outside the gene matches. The CDR3 spans 16 residues. The germline gives CDR1 MNHEY, CDR2 SMNVEV (reference sequence).

The chain employs TRBV10-3 and TRBJ2-7; D remains unclear. Trimming pared 6 bases from V and 0 bases from J, leaving 21 bases between. Germline assignment: CDR1 ENHRY and CDR2 SYGVKD. The CDR3 is 17 residues long. DNA for the CDR3: TGTGCCATCAGCTCAATGACTTACCTGTATAGCTCCTACGAGCAGTACTTC. Its protein product is CAISSMTYLYSSYEQYF.